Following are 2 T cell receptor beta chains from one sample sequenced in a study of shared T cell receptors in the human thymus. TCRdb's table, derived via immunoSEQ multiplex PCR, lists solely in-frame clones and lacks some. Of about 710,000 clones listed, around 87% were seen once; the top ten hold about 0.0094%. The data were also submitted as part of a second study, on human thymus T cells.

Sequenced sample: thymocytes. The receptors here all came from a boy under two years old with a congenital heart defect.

The CDR3 is CAWINPGQPTRGTYEQYF. The CDR3 DNA reads as TGTGCCTGGATCAATCCGGGACAGCCTACTAGGGGGACCTACGAGCAGTACTTC. J is TRBJ2-7 and V is TRBV30; TRBD1 matches 7 bases. CDR3 length equals 18 residues. After removal of 4 bases from V and 2 bases from J, the junction contained 20 bases not matched to a gene. Germline V gene data show CDR1 as GTSNPN and CDR2 as SVGIG (reference sequence).

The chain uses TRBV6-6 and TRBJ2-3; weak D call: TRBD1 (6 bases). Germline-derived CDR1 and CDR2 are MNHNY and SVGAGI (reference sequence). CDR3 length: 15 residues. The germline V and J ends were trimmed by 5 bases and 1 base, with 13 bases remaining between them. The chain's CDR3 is CASSPRDNGTDTQYF. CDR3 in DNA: TGTGCCAGCAGTCCCCGGGACAATGGCACAGATACGCAGTATTTT.